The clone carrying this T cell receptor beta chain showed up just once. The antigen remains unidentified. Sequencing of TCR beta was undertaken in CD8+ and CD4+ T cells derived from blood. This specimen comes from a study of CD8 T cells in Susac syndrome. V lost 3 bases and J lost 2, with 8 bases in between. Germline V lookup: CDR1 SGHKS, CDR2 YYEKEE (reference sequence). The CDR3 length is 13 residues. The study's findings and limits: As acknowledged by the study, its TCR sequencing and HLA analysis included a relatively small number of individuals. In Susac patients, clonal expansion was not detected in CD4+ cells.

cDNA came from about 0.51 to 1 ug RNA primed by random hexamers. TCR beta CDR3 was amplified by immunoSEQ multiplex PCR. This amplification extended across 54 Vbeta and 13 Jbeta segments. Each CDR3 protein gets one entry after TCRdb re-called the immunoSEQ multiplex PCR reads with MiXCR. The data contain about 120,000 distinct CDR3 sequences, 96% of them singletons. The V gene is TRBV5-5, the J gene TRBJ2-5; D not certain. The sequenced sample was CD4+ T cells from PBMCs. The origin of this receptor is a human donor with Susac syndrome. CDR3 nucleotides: TGTGCCAGCAGCTCAACTGATCAAGAGACCCAGTACTTC. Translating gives CASSSTDQETQYF. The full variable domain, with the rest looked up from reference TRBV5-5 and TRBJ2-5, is DAGVTQSPTHLIKTRGQQVTLRCSPISGHKSVSWYQQVLGQGPQFIFQYYEKEERGRGNFPDRFSARQFPNYSSELNVNALLLGDSALYLCASSSTDQETQYFGPGTRLLVL.